One and the same sample provided the 5 T cell receptor beta chains below, sequenced in a study of CD8 T cells in ankylosing spondylitis. TCRdb reprocessed the 5' RACE reads with MiXCR, giving one entry per CDR3 protein. This sample has around 130,000 distinct CDR3 sequences, with roughly an eighth found just once. The specimen sequenced was blood, either unsorted or a sorted T cell fraction (not recorded which). The receptors come from a female donor with ankylosing spondylitis or in good health (not recorded which).

The V gene is TRBV10-3, the J gene TRBJ2-1, with 8 bases lining up with TRBD2. Looked up from germline, CDR1 is ENHRY and CDR2 is SYGVKD. The CDR3 length is 16 residues. V was pared by 4 bases and J by 7 bases, with 12 bases of the junction left unmatched. The CDR3 DNA reads TGTGCCATCAGTGTGGGGGTTAGCGGGACCTTGAATGAGCAGTTCTTC. The encoded protein is CAISVGVSGTLNEQFF.

This clonotype showed up just a few times. The V gene is TRBV7-9, the J gene TRBJ2-1; the D gene is possibly TRBD2 (7 bases). V was cut by 5 bases and J by 4 bases, with 12 bases left in between. Germline V gene lookup returns CDR1 SEHNR and CDR2 FQNEAQ (reference sequence). The CDR3 spans 14 residues. This CDR3 is CASSLGGPYNEQFF. The CDR3 DNA follows: TGTGCCAGCAGCCTCGGGGGGCCTTACAATGAGCAGTTCTTC.

This clonotype has just a few counts. The chain couples TRBV9 to TRBJ2-1; D is unclear. V was cut by 0 bases and J by 0 bases, with 7 bases left in between. In germline, CDR1 is SGDLS, CDR2 YYNGEE. CDR3 size: 15 residues. The CDR3 bases are TGTGCCAGCAGCGTAGATGCGAGCTCCTACAATGAGCAGTTCTTC. It codes for CASSVDASSYNEQFF.

A few counts support this clonotype. The chain combines TRBV5-1 with TRBJ2-1; D remains ambiguous. V lost 0 bases and J lost 10, with 5 bases in between. This CDR3 comprises 11 residues. Germline V gene lookup returns CDR1 SGHRS and CDR2 YFSETQ. The CDR3 region has the DNA TGCGCCAGCAGCTTGGCCCAGGAGCAGTTCTTC. Its protein product is CASSLAQEQFF.

This clonotype turned up a few times. The chain joins TRBV7-2 to TRBJ2-2; 7 bases agree with TRBD2. V lost 5 bases, J lost 1 base, and 7 bases stayed unmatched. The length of the CDR3 is 16 residues. CDR1 is SGHTA, CDR2 FQGNSA, per germline. The DNA of the CDR3 is TGTGCCAGCAGCATTCCGGGACTACTGAACACCGGGGAGCTGTTTTTT. It is translated as CASSIPGLLNTGELFF.